This T cell receptor beta chain was documented in a study of identical twins. The study's findings and limits: The study reached conclusions through statistical analysis that was cross-sectional, not following the same donors.

A template switching step contributed a universal primer site, while unique molecular identifiers were present in the cDNA. Each CDR3 protein is one row after TCRdb ran MiXCR on the 5' RACE reads. The data contain 650,000 to 800,000 distinct CDR3 sequences, 8% to 9% of them singletons. On this clonotype itself: Its target is not known.

The same data also contributed to another study, on yellow fever vaccine responses in identical twins.

This clonotype was sampled from a woman under 30 in good health. Material for sequencing was PBMCs.

The CDR3 DNA reads as TGCGCCAGCAGCCATATGACGGGAGGGACTGAAGCTTTCTTT. Its translation: CASSHMTGGTEAFF. The chain is built from TRBV4-1 and TRBJ1-1; no reliable D call. This CDR3 comprises 14 residues. V lost 3 bases and J 5 bases, leaving 13 bases between the germline ends. The V gene's germline CDR1 is MGHRA and CDR2 YSYEKL.